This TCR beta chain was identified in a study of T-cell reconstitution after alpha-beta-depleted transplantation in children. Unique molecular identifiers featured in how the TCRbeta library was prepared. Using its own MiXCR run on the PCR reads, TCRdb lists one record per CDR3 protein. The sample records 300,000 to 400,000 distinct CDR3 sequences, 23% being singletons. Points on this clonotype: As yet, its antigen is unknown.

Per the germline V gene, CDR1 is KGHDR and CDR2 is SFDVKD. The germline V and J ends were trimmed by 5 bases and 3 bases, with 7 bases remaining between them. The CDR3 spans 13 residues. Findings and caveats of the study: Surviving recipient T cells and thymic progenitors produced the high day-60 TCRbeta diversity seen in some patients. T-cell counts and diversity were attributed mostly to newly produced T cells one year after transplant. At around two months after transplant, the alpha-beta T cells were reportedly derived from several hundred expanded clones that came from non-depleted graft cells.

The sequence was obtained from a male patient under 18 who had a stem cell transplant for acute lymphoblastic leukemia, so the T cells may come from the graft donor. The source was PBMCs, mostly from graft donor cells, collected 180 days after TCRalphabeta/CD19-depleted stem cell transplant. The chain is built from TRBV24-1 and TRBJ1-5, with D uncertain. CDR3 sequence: CATSGRANQPQHF. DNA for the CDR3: TGTGCCACCAGTGGTAGGGCCAATCAGCCCCAGCATTTT.